The present T cell receptor (beta chain) was sequenced within a study of CD8 T cells in Susac syndrome (dated by TCRdb to about 2019). In the study overall: Among the sequenced Susac syndrome patients, more than 5 had clinically active disease and roughly eight were in clinical remission. The clonality of the CD8+ T cell repertoire was compared across about a dozen healthy donors, roughly 14 Susac syndrome patients and 15 multiple sclerosis patients. At the time of blood withdrawal, Susac syndrome patients were either therapy-naive, taking corticosteroids (with some also receiving IVIg), or on IVIg alone. The study used repertoire sequencing to test whether antigen drove CD8+ T cell activation and differentiation in Susac syndrome.

The CDR3 goes from the cysteine to the phenylalanine over 13 residues. Solely the CDR3 DNA is kept, with 39 bases framed from the first base. The germline V gene (reference sequence) specifies SEHNR as CDR1 and FQNEAQ as CDR2. RNA was extracted using the RNeasy kit, and about 0.5 to 1 microgram was reverse transcribed with random hexamers. The immunoSEQ multiplex PCR assay, covering 54 Vbeta and 13 Jbeta segments, was used to amplify TCR beta CDR3 regions. Bias from PCR amplification was corrected by using a synthetic template baseline for primer optimization and for computational correction. The study's processing was this. Reads were assigned to V, D and J genes according to IMGT and analyzed in immunoSEQ Analyzer, with only productive sequences retained. Clonality was computed as one minus Shannon entropy normalized by log2 of the number of productive unique sequences. For each patient and control, public and private clones were evaluated among the 100 most prevalent clones. Clones were defined as Susac-specific when absent from the healthy and MS cohorts, from 1,000 to 1,100 published viral clones and from other ImmuneACCESS disease sequences. The public reads were reanalyzed by TCRdb: fastp trimming at Q25, MiXCR alignment, in-frame beta chains only. Each CDR3 protein gets just one entry, which takes the most common genes and DNA from the rows behind it. The V and J calls and clone size come from TCRdb's table, not from the authors' own analysis. This sample comprises 100,000 to 150,000 distinct CDR3 sequences, around 94% of them detected only once. The top ten clonotypes cover about 0.28% of the sample.

Peripheral blood CD8+ and CD4+ T cells from healthy donors, Susac syndrome patients and multiple sclerosis patients were profiled using high-throughput TCR beta sequencing. The Susac syndrome patients fulfilled recently defined diagnostic criteria for either definite or probable disease. CD8+ TEMRA cells were enriched by FACS, while bulk CD8+ and CD4+ T cells were purified by magnetic negative isolation. Blood was drawn into EDTA tubes, processed within 24 hours, and PBMCs were isolated by density gradient centrifugation. PBMCs destined for TCR sequencing were cryopreserved in liquid nitrogen and later thawed in a 37 °C water bath. The sorted or isolated CD4+, CD8+ and CD8+ TEMRA cells reached a purity of at least 90%. Overall study results and their limits: The TCR sequencing and HLA analysis was acknowledged to have included a relatively small number of individuals. Around 15 and five Susac-specific public clones were found in the total CD8+ and CD8+ TEMRA repertoires, respectively. Susac syndrome CD8+ repertoires showed clonal expansion, highest in CD8+ TEMRA cells and greater in clinically active than remitting patients.

Note on this clonotype: Its antigen is currently not known. At one end, the junction sequence differs from germline, possibly due to a read error.

This receptor was identified in a human donor with Susac syndrome. The chain is encoded by TRBV7-9 joined to TRBJ2-5, with 8 bases matching TRBD2. Source material: CD8+ T cells from PBMCs. At the DNA level, the sequence is TGTGCCAACAGCGGGGGACCGCCAGAGACCCAGTACTTC. The translation is CANSGGPPETQYF.